This T cell receptor beta chain was captured by sequencing in a study of blood T cells in healthy people across ages. Samples each had at least 5.5 micrograms of total RNA extracted. CDR3 size: 15 residues. V gave up 4 bases and J gave up 7 bases; unmatched junction bases: 16. From germline, CDR1 is DFQATT and CDR2 SNEGSKA (reference sequence). As concerns this clonotype: As yet, its antigen is unknown.

The second PCR ran roughly 7 to 11 cycles with a sample-barcoded 5' primer and J-beta primers. Each cDNA molecule received a tag from a template-switch adaptor that had 12 random nucleotides. TCRdb re-called the 5' RACE reads with MiXCR, one entry per CDR3 protein. The repertoire includes 1.4 million or so distinct CDR3 sequences, under 55% of them detected once, and 4% sits in the top ten. Regarding the study as a whole: Diversity of TCR beta per million T cells declined in a roughly linear way with age. When set beside aged donors, long-lived donors presented more naive CD4+ cells and higher diversity.

This chain connects TRBV20-1 to TRBJ2-7, with 7 bases that match TRBD2. The TCR sequence derives from a woman aged 18-29 years in good health. Source material: blood. In nucleotides, the CDR3 is TGCAGTGCTACCCCTTTTGCGGGAGCCTACAATGAGCAGTACTTC. Translated, it gives CSATPFAGAYNEQYF.